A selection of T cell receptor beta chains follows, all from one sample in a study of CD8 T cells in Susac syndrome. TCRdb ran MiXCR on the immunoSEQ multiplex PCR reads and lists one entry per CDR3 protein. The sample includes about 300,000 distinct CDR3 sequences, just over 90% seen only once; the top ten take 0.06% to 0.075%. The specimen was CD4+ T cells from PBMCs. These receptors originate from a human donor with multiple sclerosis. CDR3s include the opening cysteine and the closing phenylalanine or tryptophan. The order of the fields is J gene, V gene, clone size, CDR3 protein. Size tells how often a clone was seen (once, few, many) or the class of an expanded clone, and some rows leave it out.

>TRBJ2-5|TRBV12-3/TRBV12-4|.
CASRSRRGVTQYF
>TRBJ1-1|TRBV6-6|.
CASNEVGLNTEVFF
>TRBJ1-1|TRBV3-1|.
CASSHQARNTEAFF
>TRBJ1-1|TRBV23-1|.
CASSPAPPGMNTEAFF
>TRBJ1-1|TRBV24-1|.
CATSDRMDRGVAFF
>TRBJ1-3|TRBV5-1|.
CASSTGQSSGNTIYF
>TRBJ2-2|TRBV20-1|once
CSARQQGTGELFF
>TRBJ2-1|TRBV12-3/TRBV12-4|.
CASMVGASGRVGEQFF
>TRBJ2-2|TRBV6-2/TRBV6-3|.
CASKITSFPGELFF
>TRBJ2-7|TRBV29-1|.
CSVGTRAGDEQYF
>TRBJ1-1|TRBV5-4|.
CASSRGRLENTEAFF
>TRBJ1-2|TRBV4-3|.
CASSQGARPGRNYGYTF
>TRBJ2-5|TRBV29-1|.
CSARVAGEETQYF
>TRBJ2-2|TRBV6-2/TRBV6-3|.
CASSGPGGRELFF
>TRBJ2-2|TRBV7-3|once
CASSLTSVRGGELFF
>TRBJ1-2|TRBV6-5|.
CASSRDRVIYGYTF
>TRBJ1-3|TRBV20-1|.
CSATPQGRPVRSGNTIYF
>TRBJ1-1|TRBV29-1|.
CSVLGVWDTEAFF
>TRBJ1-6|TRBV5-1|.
CASSGGTGNSPLHF
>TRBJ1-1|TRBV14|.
CASSFRVGAEAFF
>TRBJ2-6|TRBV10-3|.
CAISADRARSGANVLTF
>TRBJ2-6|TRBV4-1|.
CASSQGAFYSAANVLTF
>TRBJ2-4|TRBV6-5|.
CASSRNNGEGNIQYF
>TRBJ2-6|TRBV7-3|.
CASSYRTSGSTGANVLTF
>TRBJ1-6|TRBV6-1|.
CASSRTTGDYNSPLHF
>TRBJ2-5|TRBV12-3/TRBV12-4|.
CASSGSGGRETQYF
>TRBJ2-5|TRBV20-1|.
CSAPGDVETQYF
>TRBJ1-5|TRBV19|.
CASSGSGARVVHQPQHF
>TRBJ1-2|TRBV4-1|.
CASSQEGVQGGYGYTF
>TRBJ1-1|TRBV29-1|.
CSGGNADTEAFF
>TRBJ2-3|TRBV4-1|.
CASRPLLASSTDTQYF
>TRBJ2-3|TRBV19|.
CASNRVGSDTQYF
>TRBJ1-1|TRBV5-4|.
CASRAGLGNTEAFF
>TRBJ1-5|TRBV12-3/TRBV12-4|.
CASSHNLRDQPQHF
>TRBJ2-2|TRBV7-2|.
CASSLALIRNTGELFF
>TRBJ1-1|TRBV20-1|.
CSASRSWDSKTEAFF
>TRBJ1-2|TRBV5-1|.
CASTVPRPYGYTF
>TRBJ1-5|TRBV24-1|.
CATSAGPVYSNQPQHF
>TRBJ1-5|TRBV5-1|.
CASSPGQGSGQPQHF
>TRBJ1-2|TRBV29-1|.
CSVVGQGDYTF
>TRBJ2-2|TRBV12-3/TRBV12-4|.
CASRSGSTGELFF
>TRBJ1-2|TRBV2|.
CASSEARVNYGYTF
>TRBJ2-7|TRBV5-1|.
CASSRGDRVDEQYF
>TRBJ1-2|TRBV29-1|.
CSVLGGITF
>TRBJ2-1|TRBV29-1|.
CSVIGGLAGVEEQFF
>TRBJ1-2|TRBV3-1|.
CASSQAVNGYTF
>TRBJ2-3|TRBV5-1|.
CASEVQYF
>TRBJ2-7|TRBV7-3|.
CASSLTGGQGTYEQYF
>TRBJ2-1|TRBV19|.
CASSILGTRSYNEQFF
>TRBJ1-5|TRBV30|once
CAWTDDVSNQPQHF
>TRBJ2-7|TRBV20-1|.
CSARSLRADSYEQYF
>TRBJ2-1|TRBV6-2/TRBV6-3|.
CASRRESEQFF